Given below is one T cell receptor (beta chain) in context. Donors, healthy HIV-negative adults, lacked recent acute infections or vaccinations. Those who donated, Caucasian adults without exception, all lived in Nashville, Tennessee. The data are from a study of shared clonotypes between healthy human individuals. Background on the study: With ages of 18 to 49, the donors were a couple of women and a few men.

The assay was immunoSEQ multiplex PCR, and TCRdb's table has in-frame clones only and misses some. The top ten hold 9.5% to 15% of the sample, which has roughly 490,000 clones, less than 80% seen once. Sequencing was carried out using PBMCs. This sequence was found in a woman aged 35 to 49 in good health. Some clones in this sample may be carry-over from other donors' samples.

DNA of the CDR3: TGTGCCAGCAGCCCAAGGAGACACGAGCAGTACTTC. This sequence encodes CASSPRRHEQYF. The chain recombines TRBV7-9 with TRBJ2-7; D uncertain. The CDR3 spans 12 residues. The germline gives CDR1 SEHNR, CDR2 FQNEAQ (reference sequence). The V end lost 5 bases, the J end lost 5 bases, and 10 bases lay between the germline ends.